A single sample gave rise to the 22 T cell receptor beta chains below, sequenced in a study of cytomegalovirus exposure and HLA in healthy donors. 60 Vbeta and 13 Jbeta primers were used in PCR. Clones were read by immunoSEQ multiplex PCR, and TCRdb kept only the in-frame ones, dropping some. The sample yields about 76,000 clones, roughly 81% seen once. Sequenced material: PBMCs. Receptor source: a woman in her twenties or thirties in good health and CMV-seronegative.

The chain is built from TRBV10-3 and TRBJ2-5; 7 bases match TRBD2. V trimming: 6 bases; J trimming: 4 bases; junction bases outside the gene matches: 8. Germline V CDR1 and CDR2: ENHRY, SYGVKD. The CDR3 extends over 14 amino acids. The CDR3 reads CAIRPSGPGETQYF. CDR3 coding DNA: TGTGCCATCAGGCCTAGCGGTCCCGGAGAGACCCAGTACTTC.

The V call is TRBV11-3, the J call TRBJ1-1; D not resolved. Germline V gene sequence: CDR1 SGHNT, CDR2 YENEEA. Trimming pared 5 bases from V and 1 base from J, leaving 8 bases between. This CDR3 has 13 amino acids. For the CDR3, the DNA is TGTGCCAGCAGCCCCGGAGGGAACACTGAAGCTTTCTTT. Translation: CASSPGGNTEAFF. Looking up the rest from reference TRBV11-3 and TRBJ1-1 gives the full variable domain: EAGVVQSPRYKIIEKKQPVAFWCNPISGHNTLYWYLQNLGQGPELLIRYENEEAVDDSQLPKDRFSAERLKGVDSTLKIQPAELGDSAVYLCASSPGGNTEAFFGQGTRLTVV.

The chain is built from TRBV11-2 and TRBJ2-1, with 12 bases aligning to TRBD2. The CDR3 runs 17 residues. From germline, CDR1 is SGHAT and CDR2 FQNNGV. V was clipped by 3 bases and J by 3 bases; unmatched bases: 6. The CDR3 coding sequence is TGTGCCAGCAGCTTCCCTAGCGGGAGGGCCAACTACAATGAGCAGTTCTTC. This codes for CASSFPSGRANYNEQFF.

V usage is TRBV19 and J usage is TRBJ2-1; D may be TRBD2 (9 bases). Trimming removed 6 bases from V and 0 bases from J, with 21 bases in between. Germline CDR1 reads LNHDA; CDR2 reads SQIVND (reference sequence). The CDR3 runs 18 residues. CDR3 nucleotide sequence: TGTGCCAGTAGGGGACAGGCCCCGACTAGCGGCTCCTACAATGAGCAGTTCTTC. Translated, it gives CASRGQAPTSGSYNEQFF.

This clone has only one observation. The genes are TRBV30 and TRBJ2-5; 7 bases fit TRBD1. Looked up from germline, CDR1 is GTSNPN and CDR2 is SVGIG (reference sequence). The ends lost 0 bases at V and 5 bases at J; junction bases unmatched: 6. This CDR3 has 14 residues. CDR3 in amino acids: CAWSVKGARETQYF. DNA for the CDR3: TGTGCCTGGAGTGTAAAGGGGGCAAGGGAGACCCAGTACTTC.

This clone was counted a few times. The DNA for the CDR3 is TGTGCCAGCAGCTTGAAGGGGTATGAGCAGTTCTTC. Translating gives CASSLKGYEQFF. This chain links TRBV5-6 with TRBJ2-1; D perhaps matches TRBD1 (5 bases). Germline V lookup: CDR1 SGHDT, CDR2 YYEEEE. The germline V and J ends were trimmed by 1 base and 8 bases, with 7 bases remaining between them. CDR3 size: 12 residues. The whole variable domain, filled in from reference TRBV5-6 and TRBJ2-1, reads DAGVTQSPTHLIKTRGQQVTLRCSPKSGHDTVSWYQQALGQGPQFIFQYYEEEERQRGNFPDRFSGHQFPNYSSELNVNALLLGDSALYLCASSLKGYEQFFGPGTRLTVL.

J is TRBJ2-3 and V is TRBV27, with 8 bases lining up with TRBD1. This CDR3 region has 21 residues. The germline V gene encodes CDR1 MNHEY and CDR2 SMNVEV (reference sequence). After removal of 2 bases from V and 0 bases from J, the junction contained 19 bases not matched to a gene. DNA for the CDR3: TGTGCCAGCAGTTTAAGGGGCTTTGACAGGGGCAGACTTTCTAGCACAGATACGCAGTATTTT. Translated, it gives CASSLRGFDRGRLSSTDTQYF.

The V gene is TRBV9, the J gene TRBJ2-7; perhaps TRBD1 as D (5 bases). Trimming left V 0 bases short and J 6 bases short, with 10 bases between. Germline CDR1 reads SGDLS; CDR2 reads YYNGEE. The CDR3 covers 13 residues. Here the CDR3 DNA reads TGTGCCAGCAGCGTAGAAGCAGGGCGCGAGCAGTACTTC. This translates into CASSVEAGREQYF.

V is TRBV5-1 and J is TRBJ2-1, with TRBD2 matching over 13 bases. Trimming took 4 bases from V and 8 from J; bases not matched to a gene: 6. The CDR3 consists of 15 residues. The germline V gene encodes CDR1 SGHRS and CDR2 YFSETQ. In DNA form, the CDR3 reads TGCGCCAGCAGCATTAGGACTAGCGGGAGTGATGAGCAGTTCTTC. Its protein is CASSIRTSGSDEQFF.

In DNA, the CDR3 is TGTGCCAGCAGTTTATTCCCCCAGACTAGCACAGATACGCAGTATTTT. Encoded protein: CASSLFPQTSTDTQYF. The V and J genes are TRBV27 and TRBJ2-3; D is undetermined. The length of the CDR3 is 16 residues. Per the germline V gene, CDR1 is MNHEY and CDR2 is SMNVEV (reference sequence). Trimming shortened V by 1 base and J by 0 bases, and 11 bases separated the two germline ends.

V is TRBV4-1 and J is TRBJ2-5; TRBD2 agrees at 9 bases. V gave up 3 bases and J gave up 2 bases; unmatched junction bases: 7. CDR1 MGHRA and CDR2 YSYEKL come from the germline V gene. There are 16 residues in the CDR3. The DNA of the CDR3 is TGCGCCAGCAGCCAGGCCCTAGCGGGATCACAAGAGACCCAGTACTTC. As protein: CASSQALAGSQETQYF.

There are a few counts of this clone. The genes are TRBV9 and TRBJ1-6, with D perhaps TRBD1 (6 bases). The CDR3 consists of 14 residues. The V end was cut by 7 bases, the J end by 12 bases, with 20 bases between. Germline values: CDR1 SGDLS, CDR2 YYNGEE. The CDR3 DNA sequence: TGTGCCAGCGGACCGGGACAAGAAATAGTACCCCTCCACTTT. Translation: CASGPGQEIVPLHF. Full variable domain (rest looked up from reference TRBV9 and TRBJ1-6): DSGVTQTPKHLITATGQRVTLRCSPRSGDLSVYWYQQSLDQGLQFLIQYYNGEERAKGNILERFSAQQFPDLHSELNLSSLELGDSALYFCASGPGQEIVPLHFGNGTRLTVT.

V usage is TRBV21-1 and J usage is TRBJ2-3; whether TRBD1, the table's D call, matches the DNA was not checked. TRBV21-1 is listed as a pseudogene. This CDR3 is 16 amino acids long. The CDR3 DNA reads as TGTGCCAGCAGCTCTGGGGACAGGGATTCGCCAGATACGCAGTATTTT. Its protein product is CASSSGDRDSPDTQYF.

This clone occurred a few times. This chain connects TRBV7-3 to TRBJ2-1, with 9 bases aligning to TRBD1. Trimming at V came to 2 bases and at J to 9 bases, leaving 5 bases not matched to a gene. The CDR3 totals 14 residues. Germline V gene lookup returns CDR1 SGHTA and CDR2 FQGTGA. The CDR3, as DNA: TGTGCCAGCAGCTTAGACAGGGGGGGTGGTGAGCAGTTCTTC. Residues: CASSLDRGGGEQFF.

In its sample, this clone was seen once. CDR3 residues: CASSSGGTEAFF. DNA of the CDR3: TGTGCCAGCAGTTCGGGAGGCACTGAAGCTTTCTTT. V and J are TRBV28 and TRBJ1-1; D is uncertain. The CDR3 is made up of 12 amino acids. Looked up from germline, CDR1 is MDHEN and CDR2 is SYDVKM. V was shortened by 4 bases and J by 4 bases, with 7 bases between the two germline ends. The whole variable domain, filled in from reference TRBV28 and TRBJ1-1, reads DVKVTQSSRYLVKRTGEKVFLECVQDMDHENMFWYRQDPGLGLRLIYFSYDVKMKEKGDIPEGYSVSREKKERFSLILESASTNQTSMYLCASSSGGTEAFFGQGTRLTVV.

The chain couples TRBV11-2 to TRBJ2-3; 10 nucleotides align to TRBD1. The CDR3 spans 17 residues. Germline assignment: CDR1 SGHAT and CDR2 FQNNGV. J lost 2 bases, V lost 6 bases, and 11 bases had no gene match. The CDR3: CASSYNSGQGNTDTQYF. The CDR3 DNA is TGTGCCAGCAGTTACAACTCGGGACAGGGGAACACAGATACGCAGTATTTT.

The CDR3: CASSYGGTREQYF. The CDR3 coding sequence is TGTGCCAGCAGTTACGGGGGGACTAGAGAGCAGTACTTC. This chain connects TRBV6-6 to TRBJ2-7, with 8 bases that match TRBD2. CDR1 is MNHNY and CDR2 is SVGAGI in the germline V gene (reference sequence). Trimming took 2 bases from V and 7 from J; bases not matched to a gene: 4. This CDR3 spans 13 amino acids.

This rearrangement joins TRBV7-9 to TRBJ2-1; 10 bases agree with TRBD1. The CDR3 has 14 amino acids. With V trimmed by 7 bases and J by 6 bases, 6 bases remained unmatched. CDR1 is SEHNR and CDR2 is FQNEAQ in the germline V gene (reference sequence). The CDR3 here is CASTDRGPRNEQFF. CDR3 DNA sequence: TGTGCCAGCACCGACAGGGGGCCCCGCAATGAGCAGTTCTTC. The whole variable domain, filled in from reference TRBV7-9 and TRBJ2-1, reads DTGVSQNPRHKITKRGQNVTFRCDPISEHNRLYWYRQTLGQGPEFLTYFQNEAQLEKSRLLSDRFSAERPKGSFSTLEIQRTEQGDSAMYLCASTDRGPRNEQFFGPGTRLTVL.

The genes are TRBV9 and TRBJ2-2, with TRBD1 identical over 8 bases. Losses at the gene ends were 0 bases for V and 0 bases for J; bases not matched to a gene: 1. The CDR3 length is 16 residues. Looked up from germline, CDR1 is SGDLS and CDR2 is YYNGEE. The CDR3 DNA follows: TGTGCCAGCAGCGTAGCGGGACAGGCGAACACCGGGGAGCTGTTTTTT. The encoded protein is CASSVAGQANTGELFF.

V gene TRBV6-4 combines with J gene TRBJ1-1, with TRBD1 matching 8 bases. V trimming: 5 bases; J trimming: 5 bases; junction bases outside the gene matches: 16. The CDR3 loop spans 17 amino acids. The germline CDR1 and CDR2 sequences are MRHNA and SNTAGT. CDR3 loop: CASSYRMTGEDGTEAFF. CDR3 nucleotides: TGTGCCAGCAGTTACCGGATGACAGGGGAAGATGGGACTGAAGCTTTCTTT.

The chain joins TRBV5-1 to TRBJ2-7, with 7 positions matching TRBD1. V gave up 4 bases and J gave up 7 bases; unmatched junction bases: 5. CDR3 length: 12 residues. Germline CDR1 reads SGHRS; CDR2 reads YFSETQ. Here the CDR3 DNA reads TGCGCCAGCAGCCCGGACAGGTTAGAGCAGTACTTC. Translation gives CASSPDRLEQYF.

This chain joins TRBV9 and TRBJ2-1, with no clear D. This CDR3 comprises 16 residues. The germline gives CDR1 SGDLS, CDR2 YYNGEE. The germline V and J ends were trimmed by 0 bases and 0 bases, with 10 bases remaining between them. The CDR3 protein is CASSVEGGSSYNEQFF. As DNA, the CDR3 is TGTGCCAGCAGCGTAGAAGGCGGAAGCTCCTACAATGAGCAGTTCTTC.